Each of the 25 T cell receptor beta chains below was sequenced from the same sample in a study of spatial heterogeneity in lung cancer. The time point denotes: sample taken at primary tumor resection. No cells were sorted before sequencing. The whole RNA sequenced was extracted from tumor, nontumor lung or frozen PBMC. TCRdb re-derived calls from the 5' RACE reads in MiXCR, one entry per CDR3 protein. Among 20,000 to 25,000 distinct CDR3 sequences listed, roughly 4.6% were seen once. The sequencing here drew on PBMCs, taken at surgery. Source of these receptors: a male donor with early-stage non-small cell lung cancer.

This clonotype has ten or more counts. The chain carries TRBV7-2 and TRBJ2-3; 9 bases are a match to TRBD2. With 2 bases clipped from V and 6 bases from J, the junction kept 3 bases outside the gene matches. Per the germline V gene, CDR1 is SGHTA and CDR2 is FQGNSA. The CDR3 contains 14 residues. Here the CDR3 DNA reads TGTGCCAGCAGCTTATCCCTAGCGGGGGATACGCAGTATTTT. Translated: CASSLSLAGDTQYF.

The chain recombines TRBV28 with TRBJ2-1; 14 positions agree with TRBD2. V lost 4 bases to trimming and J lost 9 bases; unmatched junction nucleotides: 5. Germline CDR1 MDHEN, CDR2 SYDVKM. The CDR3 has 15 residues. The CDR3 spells CASSWTSGRTTEQFF. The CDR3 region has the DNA TGTGCCAGCAGTTGGACTAGCGGGAGGACGACTGAGCAGTTCTTC.

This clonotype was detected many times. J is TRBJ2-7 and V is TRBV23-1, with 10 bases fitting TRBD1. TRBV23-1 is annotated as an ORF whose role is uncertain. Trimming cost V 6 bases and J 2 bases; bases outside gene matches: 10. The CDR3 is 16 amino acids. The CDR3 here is CASRPTGTGDAYEQYF. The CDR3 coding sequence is TGCGCCAGCAGGCCTACCGGGACAGGGGACGCCTACGAGCAGTACTTC.

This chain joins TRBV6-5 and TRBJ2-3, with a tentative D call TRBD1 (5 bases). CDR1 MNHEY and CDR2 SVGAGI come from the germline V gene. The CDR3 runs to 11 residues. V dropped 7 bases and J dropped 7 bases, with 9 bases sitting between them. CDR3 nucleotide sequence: TGTGCCAGCACCAAGGGGTATACGCAGTATTTT. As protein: CASTKGYTQYF.

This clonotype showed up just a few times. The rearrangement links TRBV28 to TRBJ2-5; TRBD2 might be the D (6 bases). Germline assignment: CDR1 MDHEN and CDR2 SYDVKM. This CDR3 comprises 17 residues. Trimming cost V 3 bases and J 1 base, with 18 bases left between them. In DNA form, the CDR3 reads TGTGCCAGCAGTTTTCCCGCGGCGGGCGGGGCCCAAGAGACCCAGTACTTC. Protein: CASSFPAAGGAQETQYF.

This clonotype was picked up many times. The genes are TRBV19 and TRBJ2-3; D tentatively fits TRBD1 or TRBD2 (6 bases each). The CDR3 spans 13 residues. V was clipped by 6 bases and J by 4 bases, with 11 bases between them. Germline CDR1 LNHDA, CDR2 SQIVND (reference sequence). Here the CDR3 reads CASRTRGPDTQYF. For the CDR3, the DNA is TGTGCCAGTAGGACCCGGGGGCCAGATACGCAGTATTTT.

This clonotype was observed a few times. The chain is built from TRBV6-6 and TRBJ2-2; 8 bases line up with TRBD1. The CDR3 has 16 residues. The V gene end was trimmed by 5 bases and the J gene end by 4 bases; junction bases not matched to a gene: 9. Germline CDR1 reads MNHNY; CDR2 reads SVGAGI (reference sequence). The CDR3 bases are TGTGCCAGCAGTGTAGAGAGGACAGGGTCCACCGGGGAGCTGTTTTTT. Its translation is CASSVERTGSTGELFF.

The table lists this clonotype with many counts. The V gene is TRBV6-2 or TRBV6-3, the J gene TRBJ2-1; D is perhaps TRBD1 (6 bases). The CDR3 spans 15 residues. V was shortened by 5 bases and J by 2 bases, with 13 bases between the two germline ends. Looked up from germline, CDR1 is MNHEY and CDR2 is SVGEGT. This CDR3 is CASSAGDKPYNEQFF. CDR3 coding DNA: TGTGCCAGCAGTGCCGGGGACAAGCCCTACAATGAGCAGTTCTTC.

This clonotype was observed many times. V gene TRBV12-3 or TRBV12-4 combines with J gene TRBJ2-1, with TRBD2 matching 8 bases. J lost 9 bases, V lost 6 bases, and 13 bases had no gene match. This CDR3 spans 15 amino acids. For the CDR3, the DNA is TGTGCCAGCAGATTGAGCAAAGGGACTAGAGGTGAGCAGTTCTTC. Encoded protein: CASRLSKGTRGEQFF.

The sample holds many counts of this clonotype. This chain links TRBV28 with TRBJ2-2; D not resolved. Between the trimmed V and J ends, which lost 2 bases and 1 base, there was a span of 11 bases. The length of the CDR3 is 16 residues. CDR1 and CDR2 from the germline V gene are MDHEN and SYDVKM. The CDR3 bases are TGTGCCAGCAGTTTACAGGTCTTCTTGAACACCGGGGAGCTGTTTTTT. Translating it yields CASSLQVFLNTGELFF.

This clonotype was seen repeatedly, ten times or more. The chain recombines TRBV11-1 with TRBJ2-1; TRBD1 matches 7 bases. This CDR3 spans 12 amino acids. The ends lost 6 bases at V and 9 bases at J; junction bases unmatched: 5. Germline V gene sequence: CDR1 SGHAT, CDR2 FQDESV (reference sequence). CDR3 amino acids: CASSEGASEQFF. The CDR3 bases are TGTGCCAGCAGTGAGGGGGCTAGTGAGCAGTTCTTC.

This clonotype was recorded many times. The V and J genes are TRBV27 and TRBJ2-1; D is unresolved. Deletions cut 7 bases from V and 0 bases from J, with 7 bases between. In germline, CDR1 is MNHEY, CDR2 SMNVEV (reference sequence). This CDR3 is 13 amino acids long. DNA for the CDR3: TGTGCCAGCACCCTGAGCTCCTACAATGAGCAGTTCTTC. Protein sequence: CASTLSSYNEQFF.

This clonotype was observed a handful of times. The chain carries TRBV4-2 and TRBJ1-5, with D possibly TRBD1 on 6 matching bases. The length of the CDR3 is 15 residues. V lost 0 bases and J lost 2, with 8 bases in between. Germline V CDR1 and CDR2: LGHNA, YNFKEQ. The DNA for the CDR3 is TGTGCCAGCAGCCAAGATCGACAGGGCAATCAGCCCCAGCATTTT. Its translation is CASSQDRQGNQPQHF.

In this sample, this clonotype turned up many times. In nucleotides, the CDR3 is TGTGCCAGCAGCCGCTCCGGGACTAGCGGGGGGGCCTGGAATGAGCAGTTCTTC. This gives the protein CASSRSGTSGGAWNEQFF. The chain couples TRBV5-5 to TRBJ2-1; 16 bases map to TRBD2. This CDR3 is 18 amino acids long. J gave up 7 bases and V 4 bases, and 11 bases lay outside the gene matches. CDR1 and CDR2 (germline): SGHKS, YYEKEE (reference sequence).

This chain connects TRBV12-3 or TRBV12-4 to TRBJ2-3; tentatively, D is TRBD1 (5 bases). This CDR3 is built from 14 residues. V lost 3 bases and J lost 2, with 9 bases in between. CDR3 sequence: CASSLQGFTDTQYF. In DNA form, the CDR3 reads TGTGCCAGCAGTTTGCAGGGCTTCACAGATACGCAGTATTTT.

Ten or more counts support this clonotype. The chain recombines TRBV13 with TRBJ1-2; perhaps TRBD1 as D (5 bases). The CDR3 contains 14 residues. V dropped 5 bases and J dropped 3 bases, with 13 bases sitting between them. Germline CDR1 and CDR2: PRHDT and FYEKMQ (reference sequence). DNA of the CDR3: TGTGCCAGCAGCATCATGGGGGTACACTATGGCTACACCTTC. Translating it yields CASSIMGVHYGYTF. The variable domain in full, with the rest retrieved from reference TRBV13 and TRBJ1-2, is AAGVIQSPRHLIKEKRETATLKCYPIPRHDTVYWYQQGPGQDPQFLISFYEKMQSDKGSIPDRFSAQQFSDYHSELNMSSLELGDSALYFCASSIMGVHYGYTFGSGTRLTVV.

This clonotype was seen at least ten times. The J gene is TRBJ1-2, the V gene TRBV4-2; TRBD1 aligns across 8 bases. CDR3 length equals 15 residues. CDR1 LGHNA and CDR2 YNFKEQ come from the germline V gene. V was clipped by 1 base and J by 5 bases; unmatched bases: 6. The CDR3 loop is CASSQAGQGMYGYTF. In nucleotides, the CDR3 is TGTGCCAGCAGCCAAGCCGGACAGGGCATGTATGGCTACACCTTC.

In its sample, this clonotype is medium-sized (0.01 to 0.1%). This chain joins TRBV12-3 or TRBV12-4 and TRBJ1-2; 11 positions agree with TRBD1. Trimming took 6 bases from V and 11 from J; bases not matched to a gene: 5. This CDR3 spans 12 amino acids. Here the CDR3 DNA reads TGTGCCAGCAGCCGTGGACAGGGGGCGTACACCTTC. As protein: CASSRGQGAYTF.

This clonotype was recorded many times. The chain's CDR3 is CASSQVLSAGEQYF. In DNA form, the CDR3 reads TGTGCCAGCAGCCAAGTTCTCTCAGCGGGCGAGCAGTACTTC. The chain has TRBV14 and TRBJ2-7, with D possibly TRBD2 on 6 matching bases. The CDR3 consists of 14 residues. Per germline, CDR1 SGHDN and CDR2 FVKESK. V shed 1 base and J shed 6 bases, with 13 bases lying between them.

CDR3 region: CASRAGTGDTGELFF. CDR3 in DNA: TGTGCCAGCCGCGCCGGGACAGGGGATACCGGGGAGCTGTTTTTT. This sequence joins TRBV3-1 and TRBJ2-2, with 10 bases aligning to TRBD1. Germline CDR1 reads LGHDT; CDR2 reads YNNKEL (reference sequence). CDR3 length equals 15 residues. With 8 bases clipped from V and 5 bases from J, the junction kept 8 bases outside the gene matches.

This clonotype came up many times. The DNA for the CDR3 is TGTGCCAGCAGTTTAAGTAGCGGGGGGTACAATGAGCAGTTCTTC. Translating gives CASSLSSGGYNEQFF. The chain links TRBV12-3 or TRBV12-4 to TRBJ2-1; the match to TRBD2 covers 10 bases. This CDR3 has 15 amino acids. J gave up 4 bases and V 2 bases, and 2 bases lay outside the gene matches.

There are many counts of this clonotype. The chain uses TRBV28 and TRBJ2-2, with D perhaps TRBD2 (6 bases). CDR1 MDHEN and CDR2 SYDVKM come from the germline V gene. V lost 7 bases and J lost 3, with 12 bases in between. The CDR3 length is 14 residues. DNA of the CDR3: TGTGCCAGCAATCGGGACTTTTACACCGGGGAGCTGTTTTTT. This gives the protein CASNRDFYTGELFF.

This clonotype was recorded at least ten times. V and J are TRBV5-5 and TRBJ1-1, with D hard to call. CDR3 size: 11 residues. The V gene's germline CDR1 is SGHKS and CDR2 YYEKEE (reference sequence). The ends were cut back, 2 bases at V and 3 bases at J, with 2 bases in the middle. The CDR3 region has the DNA TGTGCCAGCAGCTTTCACACTGAAGCTTTCTTT. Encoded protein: CASSFHTEAFF.

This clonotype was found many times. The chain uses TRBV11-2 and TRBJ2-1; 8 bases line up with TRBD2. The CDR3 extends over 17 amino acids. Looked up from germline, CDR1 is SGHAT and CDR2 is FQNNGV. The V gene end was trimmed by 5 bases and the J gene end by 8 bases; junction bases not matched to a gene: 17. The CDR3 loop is CASSLITRASGLDEQFF. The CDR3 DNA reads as TGTGCCAGCAGCCTCATTACTAGGGCTAGCGGGTTGGATGAGCAGTTCTTC.

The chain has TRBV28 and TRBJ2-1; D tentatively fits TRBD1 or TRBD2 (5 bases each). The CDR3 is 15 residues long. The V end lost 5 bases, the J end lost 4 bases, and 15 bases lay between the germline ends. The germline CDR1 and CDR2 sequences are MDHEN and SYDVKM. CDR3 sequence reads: CASSHPGALYNEQFF. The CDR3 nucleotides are TGTGCCAGCAGTCACCCCGGGGCCTTATACAATGAGCAGTTCTTC.